This TCR beta chain was sequenced during a study of regulatory T cells in long-lasting Graves disease. Building of the TCR beta libraries involved iRepertoire HTBI primers and Arm-PCR of CDR3 regions. TCRdb reprocessed the multiplex PCR reads with MiXCR, giving one entry per CDR3 protein. The repertoire holds about 500,000 distinct CDR3 sequences, with roughly 16% as singletons. Findings of the study overall: Researchers examined only peripheral blood and not thyroid tissue.

CDR1 is LNHNV and CDR2 is YYDKDF in the germline V gene (reference sequence). CDR3 length: 16 amino acids. The V gene lost 3 bases and the J gene lost 3 bases, with 18 bases spanning the gap. Time point here: newly diagnosed GD, antithyroid drugs for less than 3 months. PBMC RNA served as the TCR library source. This clonotype occurred many times. Its antigen is still unknown. The same sample was also used in a study of T cells in Graves' hyperthyroidism and ophthalmopathy.

This specimen consisted of peripheral blood mononuclear cells (PBMCs), obtained at new diagnosis, from a patient treated with antithyroid drugs. This receptor was identified in a man aged 35 to 55 with Graves disease. J is TRBJ2-7 and V is TRBV15, with D possibly being TRBD2 (6 bases). DNA for the CDR3: TGTGCCACCAGCAGTATAGCAGGTAGCGGAATCTACGAGCAGTACTTC. It translates to CATSSIAGSGIYEQYF.